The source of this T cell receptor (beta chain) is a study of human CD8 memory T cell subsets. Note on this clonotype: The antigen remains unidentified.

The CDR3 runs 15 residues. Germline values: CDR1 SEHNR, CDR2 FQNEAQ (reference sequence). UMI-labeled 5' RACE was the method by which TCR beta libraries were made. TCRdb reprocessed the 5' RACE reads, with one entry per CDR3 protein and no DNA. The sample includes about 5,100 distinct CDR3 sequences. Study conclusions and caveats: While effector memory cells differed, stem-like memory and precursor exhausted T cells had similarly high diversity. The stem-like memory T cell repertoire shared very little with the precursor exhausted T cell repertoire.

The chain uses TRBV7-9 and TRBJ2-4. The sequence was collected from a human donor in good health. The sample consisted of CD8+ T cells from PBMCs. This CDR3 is CASSRLGEPKNIQYF.